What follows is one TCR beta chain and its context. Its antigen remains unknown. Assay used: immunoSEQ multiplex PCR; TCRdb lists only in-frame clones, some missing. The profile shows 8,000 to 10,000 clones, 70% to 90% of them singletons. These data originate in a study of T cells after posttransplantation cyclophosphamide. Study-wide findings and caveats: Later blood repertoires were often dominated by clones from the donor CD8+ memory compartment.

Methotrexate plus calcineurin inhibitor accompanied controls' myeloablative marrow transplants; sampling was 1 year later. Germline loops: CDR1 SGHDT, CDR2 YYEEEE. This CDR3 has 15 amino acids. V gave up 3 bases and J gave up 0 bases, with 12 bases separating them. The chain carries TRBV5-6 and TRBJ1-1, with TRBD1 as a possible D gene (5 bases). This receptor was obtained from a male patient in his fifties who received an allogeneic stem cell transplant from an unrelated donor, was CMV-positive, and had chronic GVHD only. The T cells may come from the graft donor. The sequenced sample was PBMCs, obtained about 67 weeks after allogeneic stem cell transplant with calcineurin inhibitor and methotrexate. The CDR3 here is CASSSARQMNTEAFF. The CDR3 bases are TGTGCCAGCAGCTCCGCGCGACAGATGAACACTGAAGCTTTCTTT.